The T cell receptor beta chain described here comes from a study of OX40 agonist ivuxolimab in advanced cancers. The CDR3 is 15 residues long. V gave up 4 bases and J gave up 10 bases, with 20 bases separating them. In germline, CDR1 is SGDLS, CDR2 YYNGEE. Sequencing was performed with immunoSEQ multiplex PCR; in TCRdb, only in-frame clones are kept and a portion is missing. The sample holds over 45,000 clones, about four fifths seen once. Sequenced material: CD4+ or CD8+ T cells sorted from blood, taken in a trial of the OX40 agonist ivuxolimab. This receptor was identified in an adult with an advanced solid tumor such as melanoma, head and neck, liver or kidney cancer. This chain connects TRBV9 to TRBJ1-4, with D tentatively TRBD1 (5 bases). The CDR3: CASSPETGGRGKLFF. CDR3 nucleotides: TGTGCCAGCAGCCCCGAGACGGGGGGAAGGGGAAAACTGTTTTTT.